This TCR beta chain was sequenced during a study of blood T cell repertoires in COVID-19. Study-level information: Sites across the United States, Italy and Spain contributed samples from acute and convalescent COVID-19.

The CDR3 covers 14 residues. Germline V gives CDR1 SNHLY, CDR2 FYNNEI. V lost 4 bases, J lost 2 bases, and 12 bases lay in between. Authors' methods: Nucleated cell counts were estimated from reference gene primer amplification. Sequenced by immunoSEQ multiplex PCR; TCRdb stores in-frame clones only, minus some. The DNA gave D and trimming, while V, J and clone size come from that table. The table includes 200,000 to 250,000 clones, roughly 90% detected once. Participants were placed into cohorts based on the clinical history they reported. This sequence joins TRBV2 and TRBJ2-7; D gene ambiguous. The receptor's source is a woman aged 25 to 39 with acute COVID-19. The sample taken for sequencing was PBMCs or T cells enriched from blood (not recorded which). CDR3 DNA: TGTGCCAGCAGTGGAACAGTATGGGCCTACGAGCAGTACTTC. It translates to CASSGTVWAYEQYF. Combining the CDR3 with reference TRBV2 and TRBJ2-7 gives the whole variable domain EPEVTQTPSHQVTQMGQEVILRCVPISNHLYFYWYRQILGQKVEFLVSFYNNEISEKSEIFDDQFSVERPDGSNFTLKIRSTKLEDSAMYFCASSGTVWAYEQYFGPGTRLTVT.